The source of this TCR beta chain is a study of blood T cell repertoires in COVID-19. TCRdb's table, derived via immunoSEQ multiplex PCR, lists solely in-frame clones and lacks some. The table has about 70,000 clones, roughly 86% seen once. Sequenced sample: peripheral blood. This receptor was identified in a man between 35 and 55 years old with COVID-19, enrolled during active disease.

In nucleotides, the CDR3 is TGTGCCAGCAGCGGACCCGGGCCGGAGGTTACTGAAGCTTTCTTT. It specifies CASSGPGPEVTEAFF. The rearrangement links TRBV2 to TRBJ1-1; D unclear. V was shortened by 6 bases and J by 5 bases, with 19 bases between the two germline ends. The CDR3 runs 15 residues. CDR1 and CDR2 from the germline V gene are SNHLY and FYNNEI.